This TCR beta chain was sequenced for a study of blood T cell repertoires in COVID-19. At the level of the study: COVID-19 samples, acute and convalescent, were from the United States, Italy and Spain. In each case, the material was cDNA or gDNA derived from T cells, B-cell-depleted T cells, or PBMCs.

This CDR3 has 18 residues. Per the authors' pipeline: Amplification with reference gene primers provided the estimates of nucleated cell counts. Only in-frame clones appear in the TCRdb table, and some are missing; sequencing was by immunoSEQ multiplex PCR. Clonal size and the V and J genes are those of that table, whereas D and trimming came from the DNA. The sample includes about 70,000 clones, around 88% of them seen just once. The sequence came from a woman at least 80 years old with acute or convalescent COVID-19. Source material: peripheral blood. The V gene is TRBV21-1, the J gene TRBJ1-5. TRBV21-1 has pseudogene status. As DNA, the CDR3 is TGTGCCAGCATACGTGACCCGGGTACTGTCGGTAGCAATCAGCCCCAGCATTTT. This encodes CASIRDPGTVGSNQPQHF.